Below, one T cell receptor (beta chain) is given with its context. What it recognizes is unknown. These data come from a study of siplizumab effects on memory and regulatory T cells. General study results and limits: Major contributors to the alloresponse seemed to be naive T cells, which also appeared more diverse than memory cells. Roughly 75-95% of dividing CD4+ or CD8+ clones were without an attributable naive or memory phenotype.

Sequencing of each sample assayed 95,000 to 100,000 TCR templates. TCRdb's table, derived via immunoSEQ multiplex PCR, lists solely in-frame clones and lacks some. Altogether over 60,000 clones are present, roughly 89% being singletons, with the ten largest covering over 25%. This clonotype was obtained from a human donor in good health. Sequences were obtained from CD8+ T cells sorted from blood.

The CDR3 loop is CASSFGRGEAFF. DNA of the CDR3: TGTGCCAGCAGCTTCGGGAGGGGGGAAGCTTTCTTT. The chain employs TRBV5-6 and TRBJ1-1, with D possibly being TRBD1 (6 bases). Trimming removed 2 bases at V and 8 bases at J, with 10 bases between. CDR1 and CDR2 from the germline V gene are SGHDT and YYEEEE. The CDR3 is made up of 12 amino acids.